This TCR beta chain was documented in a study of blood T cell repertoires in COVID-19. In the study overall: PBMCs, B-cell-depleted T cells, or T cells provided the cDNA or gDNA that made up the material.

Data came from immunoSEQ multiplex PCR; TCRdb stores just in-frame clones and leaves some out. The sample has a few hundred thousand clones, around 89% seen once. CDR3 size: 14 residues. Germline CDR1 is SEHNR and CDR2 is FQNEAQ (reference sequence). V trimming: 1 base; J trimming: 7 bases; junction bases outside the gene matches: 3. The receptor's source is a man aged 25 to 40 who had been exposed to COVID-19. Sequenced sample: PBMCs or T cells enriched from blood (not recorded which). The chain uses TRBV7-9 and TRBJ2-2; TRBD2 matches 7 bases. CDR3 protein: CASSLETSFGELFF. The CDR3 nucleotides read TGTGCCAGCAGCTTAGAGACTAGCTTCGGGGAGCTGTTTTTT.